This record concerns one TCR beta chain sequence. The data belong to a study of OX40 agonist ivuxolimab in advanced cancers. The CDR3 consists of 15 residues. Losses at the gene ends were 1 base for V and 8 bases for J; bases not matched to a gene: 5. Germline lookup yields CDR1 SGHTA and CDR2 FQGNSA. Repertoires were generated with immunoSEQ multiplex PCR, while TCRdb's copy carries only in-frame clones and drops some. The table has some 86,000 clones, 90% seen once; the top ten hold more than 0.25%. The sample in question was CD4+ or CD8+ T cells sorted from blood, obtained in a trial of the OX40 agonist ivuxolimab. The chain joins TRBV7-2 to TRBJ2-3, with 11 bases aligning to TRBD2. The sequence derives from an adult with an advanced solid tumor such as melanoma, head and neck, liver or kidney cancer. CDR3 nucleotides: TGTGCCAGCAGCTTAGGTCTAGCGGGGGGAAGTACGCAGTATTTT. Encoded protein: CASSLGLAGGSTQYF.